The sequence of this TCR beta chain was determined in a study of T cells in women clearing cervical HPV infection. Overall study context: Women with histologically confirmed HPV16-related CIN3 or worse, 2 with invasive cancer, served as cases. Cases' blood sampling followed lesion detection by median roughly five months (90 to 200). Overall study results and limits: Timing of associations relative to infection is unclear; T-cell subsets were not isolated.

Assay used: immunoSEQ multiplex PCR; TCRdb lists only in-frame clones, some missing. This repertoire includes 31,000 or so clones. Turning to this clone: Its cognate antigen is unknown. The read halts 3 residues ahead of the CDR3 end, with the missing end drawn from the germline J gene.

Trimming stripped 4 bases from V and 6 bases from J, with 17 bases between. The CDR3 is 14 amino acids. Germline values: CDR1 SGHRS, CDR2 YFSETQ. Source material: blood buffy coat. The J gene is TRBJ2-7, the V gene TRBV5-1; D may be TRBD2 (6 bases). The TCR sequence derives from a woman between 18 and 70 years old with a cervical HPV16 infection that either progressed to CIN3+ or cleared (not recorded which). CDR3 sequence reads: CASSPQTTSSEQYF. The CDR3 bases that were read are TGCGCCAGCAGCCCACAGACTACTAGCAGCGAG. Filled out from reference TRBV5-1 and TRBJ2-7, the complete variable domain reads KAGVTQTPRYLIKTRGQQVTLSCSPISGHRSVSWYQQTPGQGLQFLFEYFSETQRNKGNFPGRFSGRQFSNSRSEMNVSTLELGDSALYLCASSPQTTSSEQYFGPGTRLTVT.